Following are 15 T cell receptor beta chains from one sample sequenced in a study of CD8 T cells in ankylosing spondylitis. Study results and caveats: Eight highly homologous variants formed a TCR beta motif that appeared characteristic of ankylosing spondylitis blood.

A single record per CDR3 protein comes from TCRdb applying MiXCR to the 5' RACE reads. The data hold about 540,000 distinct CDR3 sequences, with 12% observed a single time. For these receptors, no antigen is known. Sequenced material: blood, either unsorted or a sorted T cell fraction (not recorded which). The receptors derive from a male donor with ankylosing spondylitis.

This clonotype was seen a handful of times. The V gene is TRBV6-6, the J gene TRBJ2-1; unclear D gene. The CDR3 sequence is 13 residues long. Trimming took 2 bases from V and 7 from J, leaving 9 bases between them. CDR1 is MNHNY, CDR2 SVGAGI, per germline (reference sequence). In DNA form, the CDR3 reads TGTGCCAGCAGTTACATGGGATTGAATGAGCAGTTCTTC. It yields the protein CASSYMGLNEQFF.

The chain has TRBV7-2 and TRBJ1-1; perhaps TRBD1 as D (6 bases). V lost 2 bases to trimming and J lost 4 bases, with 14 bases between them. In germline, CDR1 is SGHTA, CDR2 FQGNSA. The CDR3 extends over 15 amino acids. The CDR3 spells CASSLTVDRFTEAFF. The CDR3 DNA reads TGTGCCAGCAGCTTAACCGTTGACAGGTTCACTGAAGCTTTCTTT.

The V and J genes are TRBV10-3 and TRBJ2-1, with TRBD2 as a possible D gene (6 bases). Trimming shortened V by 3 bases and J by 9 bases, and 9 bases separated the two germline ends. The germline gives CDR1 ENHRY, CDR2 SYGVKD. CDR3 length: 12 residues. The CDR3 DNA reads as TGTGCCATCAGTGACTTGGGGGGTGAGCAGTTCTTC. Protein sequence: CAISDLGGEQFF.

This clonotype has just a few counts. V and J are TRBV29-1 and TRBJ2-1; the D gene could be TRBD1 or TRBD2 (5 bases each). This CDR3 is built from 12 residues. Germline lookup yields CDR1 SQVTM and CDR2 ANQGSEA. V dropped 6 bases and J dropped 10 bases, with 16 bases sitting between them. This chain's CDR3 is CSVDPQGDEQFF. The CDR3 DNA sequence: TGCAGCGTGGACCCGCAGGGAGACGAGCAGTTCTTC.

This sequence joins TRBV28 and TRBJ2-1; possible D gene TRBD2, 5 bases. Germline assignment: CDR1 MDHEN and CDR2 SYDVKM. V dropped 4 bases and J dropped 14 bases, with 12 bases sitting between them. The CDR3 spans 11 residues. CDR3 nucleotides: TGTGCCAGCAGTTCCCAAACGGAGGAGTTCTTC. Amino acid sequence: CASSSQTEEFF.

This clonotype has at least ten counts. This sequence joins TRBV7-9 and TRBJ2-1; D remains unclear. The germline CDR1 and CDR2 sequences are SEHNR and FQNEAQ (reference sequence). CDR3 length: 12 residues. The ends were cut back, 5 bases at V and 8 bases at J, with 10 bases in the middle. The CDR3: CASSPTFHEQFF. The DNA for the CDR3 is TGTGCCAGCAGCCCCACCTTCCATGAGCAGTTCTTC.

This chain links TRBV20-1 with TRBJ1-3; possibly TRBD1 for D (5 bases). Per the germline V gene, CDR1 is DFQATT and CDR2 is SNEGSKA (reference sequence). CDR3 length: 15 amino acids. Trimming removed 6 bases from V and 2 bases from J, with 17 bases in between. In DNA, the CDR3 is TGCAGTGCCCCATGGGTCCAGGGAACTGGAAACACCATATATTTT. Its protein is CSAPWVQGTGNTIYF.

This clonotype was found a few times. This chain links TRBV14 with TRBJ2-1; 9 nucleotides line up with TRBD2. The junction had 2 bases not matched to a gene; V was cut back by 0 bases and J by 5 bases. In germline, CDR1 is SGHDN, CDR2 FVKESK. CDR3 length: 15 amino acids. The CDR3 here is CASSQELAGHNEQFF. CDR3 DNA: TGTGCCAGCAGCCAAGAACTAGCGGGTCACAATGAGCAGTTCTTC.

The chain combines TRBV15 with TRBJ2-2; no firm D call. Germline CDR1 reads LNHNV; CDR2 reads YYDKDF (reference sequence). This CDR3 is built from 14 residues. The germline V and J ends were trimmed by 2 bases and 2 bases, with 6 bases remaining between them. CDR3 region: CATSRKGNTGELFF. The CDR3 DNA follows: TGTGCCACCAGCAGAAAGGGAAACACCGGGGAGCTGTTTTTT.

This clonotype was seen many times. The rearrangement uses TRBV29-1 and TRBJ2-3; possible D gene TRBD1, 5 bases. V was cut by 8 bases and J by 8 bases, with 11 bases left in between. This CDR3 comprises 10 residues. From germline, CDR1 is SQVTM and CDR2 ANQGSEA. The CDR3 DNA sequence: TGCAGCACCAGGGCCGGTACGCAGTATTTT. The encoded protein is CSTRAGTQYF.

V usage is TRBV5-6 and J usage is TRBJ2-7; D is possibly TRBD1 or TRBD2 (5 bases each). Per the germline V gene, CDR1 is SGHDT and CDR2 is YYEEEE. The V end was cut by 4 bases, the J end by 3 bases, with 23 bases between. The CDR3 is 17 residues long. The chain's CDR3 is CASSLTLGAGGVYEQYV. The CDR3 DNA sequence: TGTGCCAGCAGCCTAACCCTTGGGGCAGGAGGAGTCTACGAGCAGTACGTC.

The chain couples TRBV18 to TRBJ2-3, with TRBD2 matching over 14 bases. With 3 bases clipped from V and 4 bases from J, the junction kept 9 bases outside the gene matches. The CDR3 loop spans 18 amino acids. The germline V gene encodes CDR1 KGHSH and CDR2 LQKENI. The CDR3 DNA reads TGTGCCAGCTCACCGCTTCCCGGGACTAGCGGGAGTGCAGATACGCAGTATTTT. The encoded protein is CASSPLPGTSGSADTQYF.

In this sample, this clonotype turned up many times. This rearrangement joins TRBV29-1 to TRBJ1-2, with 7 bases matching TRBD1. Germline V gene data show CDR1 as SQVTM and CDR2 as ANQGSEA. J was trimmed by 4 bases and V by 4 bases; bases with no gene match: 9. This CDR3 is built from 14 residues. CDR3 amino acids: CSVGGGTVSYGYTF. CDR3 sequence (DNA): TGCAGCGTTGGAGGCGGGACAGTAAGCTATGGCTACACCTTC.

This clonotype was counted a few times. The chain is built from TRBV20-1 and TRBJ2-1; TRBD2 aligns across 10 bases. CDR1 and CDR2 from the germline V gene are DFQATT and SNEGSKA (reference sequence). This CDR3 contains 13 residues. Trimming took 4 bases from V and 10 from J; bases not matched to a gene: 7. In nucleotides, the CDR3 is TGCAGTGCTACCAGCGGGAGGGTGAGGGAGCAGTTCTTC. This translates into CSATSGRVREQFF.

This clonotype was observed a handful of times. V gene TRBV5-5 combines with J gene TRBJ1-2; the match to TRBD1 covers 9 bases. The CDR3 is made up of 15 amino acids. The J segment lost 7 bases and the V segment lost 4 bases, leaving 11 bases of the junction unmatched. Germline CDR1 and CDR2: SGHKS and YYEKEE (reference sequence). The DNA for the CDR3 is TGTGCCAGCAGCCCTACCACAGGGGGCTTCTTTGGCTACACCTTC. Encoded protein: CASSPTTGGFFGYTF.